This record concerns one T cell receptor (beta chain) sequence. Its antigen remains unidentified. This specimen comes from a study of T cell repertoires in cytomegalovirus infection. In the study overall: Signatures in public TCR beta sequences pointed to both CMV infection and matching HLA type.

MiXCR was run by TCRdb on the reads, yielding one entry per CDR3 protein. The profile shows about 24,000 distinct CDR3 sequences, 20% to 25% of them singletons. The CDR3 is 15 amino acids. The ends were cut back, 6 bases at V and 4 bases at J, with 18 bases in the middle. CDR1 LNHDA and CDR2 SQIVND come from the germline V gene (reference sequence). This TCR came from a human donor in good health (CMV status not recorded). Some clones in this sample may be carry-over from other donors' samples. The sample consisted of CD8+ T cells from cultured PBMCs, taken from culture after CMV antigen stimulation. This rearrangement joins TRBV19 to TRBJ1-2, with a possible D match to TRBD1 (5 bases). The CDR3 loop is CASREDRAAVYGYTF. CDR3 bases: TGTGCCAGTAGGGAAGACAGAGCCGCCGTCTATGGCTACACCTTC.